Following are 3 T cell receptor beta chains from one sample sequenced in a study of blood T cells in healthy people across ages. Together with a sample-barcoded 5' primer, a J-beta primer mix was included in a second PCR lasting roughly 7 to 11 cycles. TCRdb recomputed calls from the 5' RACE reads with MiXCR, one row per CDR3 protein. The sample includes 800,000 or so distinct CDR3 sequences, about 25% of them seen just once. These data also featured in a second study, about T cells of mothers and their children.

What was sequenced was blood. These receptor sequences come from a boy younger than 18 in good health.

This clonotype has more than one count but fewer than ten. The chain recombines TRBV15 with TRBJ2-3; TRBD2 might be the D (5 bases). There are 12 residues in the CDR3. Germline-derived CDR1 and CDR2 are LNHNV and YYDKDF (reference sequence). V shed 5 bases and J shed 5 bases, with 8 bases lying between them. The CDR3 loop is CATSAGRDTQYF. CDR3 sequence (DNA): TGTGCCACCAGCGCTGGGAGAGATACGCAGTATTTT.

This clonotype was detected many times. This chain uses TRBV24-1 with TRBJ2-3, with unresolved D. The CDR3 consists of 14 residues. CDR1 is KGHDR, CDR2 SFDVKD, per germline. Trimming took 0 bases from V and 2 from J, leaving 5 bases between them. The CDR3 coding sequence is TGTGCCACCAGTGATTTGCGCAACACAGATACGCAGTATTTT. This translates into CATSDLRNTDTQYF.

This clonotype has only a few counts. This chain joins TRBV6-5 and TRBJ1-6; TRBD1 is a possible D gene (6 bases). Germline assignment: CDR1 MNHEY and CDR2 SVGAGI. The germline V and J ends were trimmed by 2 bases and 9 bases, with 14 bases remaining between them. This CDR3 is 15 amino acids long. The CDR3 loop is CASSYLQGVGSPLHF. Here the CDR3 DNA reads TGTGCCAGCAGTTACCTACAGGGAGTCGGTTCACCCCTCCACTTT.